This T cell receptor (beta chain) was sequenced for a study of blood T cell repertoires in COVID-19. Study-level information: Some COVID-19 samples were acute and others convalescent; all came from the United States, Italy and Spain. PBMCs, B-cell-depleted T cells, or T cells were the source of the cDNA or gDNA that made up the material.

Trimming at V came to 0 bases and at J to 7 bases, leaving 2 bases not matched to a gene. The CDR3 sequence is 14 residues long. Germline CDR1 and CDR2: LGHNA and YNFKEQ. Authors' methods: Nucleated cell number was recorded as an estimate derived from reference gene primer amplification. Clones were read by immunoSEQ multiplex PCR, and TCRdb kept only the in-frame ones, dropping some. V, J and clone size are those of that table, while D and trimming were read from the DNA. Among about 70,000 clones listed, 70% to 75% were seen once. The receptor comes from a woman in her 70s with acute or convalescent COVID-19. The J gene is TRBJ1-1, the V gene TRBV4-2; TRBD1 matches 10 bases. Material: peripheral blood. CDR3 residues: CASSQDGTGDEAFF. In nucleotides, the CDR3 is TGTGCCAGCAGCCAAGATGGGACAGGGGATGAAGCTTTCTTT.